The next 8 T cell receptor beta chains were all read from a single sample in a study of blood T cell repertoires in COVID-19. Only in-frame clones appear in the TCRdb table, and some are missing; sequencing was by immunoSEQ multiplex PCR. The sample carries some 140,000 clones, about 90% recorded once. Material for sequencing was peripheral blood. The receptors shown here come from a man aged 50 to 60 with acute or convalescent COVID-19.

The chain employs TRBV28 and TRBJ1-6; D is possibly TRBD1 (6 bases). This CDR3 is built from 16 residues. V was cut by 3 bases and J by 10 bases, with 19 bases left in between. Per germline, CDR1 MDHEN and CDR2 SYDVKM. The CDR3 region has the DNA TGTGCCAGCAGTTTTTCAGGGGTAGTTTTGTCCTCACCCCTCCACTTT. This sequence encodes CASSFSGVVLSSPLHF.

The rearrangement joins TRBV6-5 to TRBJ2-3; perhaps TRBD2 as D (6 bases). Germline-derived CDR1 and CDR2 are MNHEY and SVGAGI. The CDR3 length is 15 residues. V lost 3 bases, J lost 7 bases, and 17 bases lay in between. The CDR3 here is CASSYTVAEGYTQYF. CDR3 nucleotide sequence: TGTGCCAGCAGTTATACAGTAGCGGAGGGGTATACGCAGTATTTT.

The J gene is TRBJ1-5, the V gene TRBV9; 7 positions match TRBD1. CDR1 is SGDLS, CDR2 YYNGEE, per germline. This CDR3 is built from 14 residues. The trim removed 3 bases at V and 4 bases at J, leaving 4 bases unmatched. The DNA of the CDR3 is TGTGCCAGCAGCGCAGGGGGAATGAATCAGCCCCAGCATTTT. This codes for CASSAGGMNQPQHF.

The gene calls are TRBV24-1 and TRBJ1-1; TRBD1 matches 7 bases. This CDR3 contains 13 residues. The germline V gene encodes CDR1 KGHDR and CDR2 SFDVKD. V trimming: 2 bases; J trimming: 5 bases; junction bases outside the gene matches: 1. CDR3 protein: CATSDSTGTEAFF. CDR3 DNA sequence: TGTGCCACCAGTGATTCGACAGGGACTGAAGCTTTCTTT.

This rearrangement joins TRBV11-3 to TRBJ1-6; no definite D call. Trimming removed 1 base at V and 10 bases at J, with 8 bases between. This CDR3 spans 13 amino acids. Germline-derived CDR1 and CDR2 are SGHNT and YENEEA. The CDR3 DNA sequence: TGTGCCAGCAGCTTAGTCAGCGACTCACCCCTCCACTTT. It yields the protein CASSLVSDSPLHF.

This clone came up a few times. The rearrangement uses TRBV7-9 and TRBJ1-3; D remains unclear. Per the germline V gene, CDR1 is SEHNR and CDR2 is FQNEAQ (reference sequence). V lost 2 bases to trimming and J lost 0 bases, with 5 bases between them. This CDR3 comprises 14 residues. CDR3 DNA sequence: TGTGCCAGCAGCTTAAGGAGCTCTGGAAACACCATATATTTT. Encoded protein: CASSLRSSGNTIYF.

The rearrangement links TRBV11-3 to TRBJ2-5; D remains ambiguous. The CDR3 runs to 13 residues. CDR1 SGHNT and CDR2 YENEEA come from the germline V gene. The V and J ends lost 1 base and 2 bases respectively, with 5 bases between them. Written as DNA, the CDR3 is TGTGCCAGCAGCTTAGGACTGCAAGAGACCCAGTACTTC. It yields the protein CASSLGLQETQYF.

The gene calls are TRBV7-2 and TRBJ1-1; D remains unclear. CDR3 length: 12 residues. Trimming left V 1 base short and J 11 bases short, with 11 bases between. Germline CDR1 is SGHTA and CDR2 is FQGNSA. CDR3 loop: CASSLEPPGAFF. In nucleotides, the CDR3 is TGTGCCAGCAGCTTAGAGCCTCCCGGGGCTTTCTTT.